The clone carrying this T cell receptor beta chain was counted a few times. Antigen: not known. The data belong to a study of beta chain features in type 1 diabetes. General study points: Compared with healthy donors, patients appeared to share more similar naive, central memory and regulatory TCRB repertoires. These data did not resolve whether HLA type affects TCRB rearrangement.

Cells sorted by CD45RO/CCR7/CD25/CD127/CD95/CD27 comprised CD4+ naive, central memory, regulatory and stem cell-like memory cells. The V and J ends lost 6 bases and 5 bases, in that order; junction bases with no gene match: 9. From germline, CDR1 is SEHNR and CDR2 FQNEAQ (reference sequence). The CDR3 is made up of 14 amino acids. Reverse transcription of all isolated RNA meant that expressed TCRB transcripts were sequenced. The read count averaged about 3.57 million across naive, central memory and regulatory T cell samples. Only in-frame clones appear in the TCRdb table, and some are missing; sequencing was by immunoSEQ multiplex PCR. Here the sample spans under 450,000 clones, less than 15% being singletons.

The chain employs TRBV7-9 and TRBJ2-7; 8 bases align to TRBD2. The source of this sequence is a woman between 18 and 29 years old in good health. The sequencing input was naive CD4+ T cells from blood. DNA for the CDR3: TGTGCCAGCAGTCCCCCCGGGAGGGGAGACGAGCAGTACTTC. Amino acid sequence: CASSPPGRGDEQYF. Looking up the rest from reference TRBV7-9 and TRBJ2-7 gives the full variable domain: DTGVSQNPRHKITKRGQNVTFRCDPISEHNRLYWYRQTLGQGPEFLTYFQNEAQLEKSRLLSDRFSAERPKGSFSTLEIQRTEQGDSAMYLCASSPPGRGDEQYFGPGTRLTVT.